This T cell receptor (beta chain) was recovered during a study of blood T cells in healthy people across ages. In germline, CDR1 is SNHLY, CDR2 FYNNEI. The CDR3 totals 13 residues, both ends included. The study, taken as a whole, reports: Because donor CMV status was unknown, expanded clonotype changes were possibly confounded. It was found that TCR beta diversity correlated strongly with the percentage of naive T cells.

Using a J-beta primer mix together with a sample-barcoded 5' primer, a second PCR was run for roughly 7 to 11 cycles. Each CDR3 protein gets one entry after TCRdb re-called the 5' RACE reads with MiXCR. The profile covers about 640,000 distinct CDR3 sequences, with 58% appearing a single time and 30% to 45% taken by the ten largest. For this clonotype: What it binds is not known. The DNA is left out, because the CDR3 cannot be placed on it with certainty; the CDR3 is given as TCRdb lists it.

The receptor comes from a man aged 60-69 years in good health. The sample consisted of blood. This chain links TRBV2 with TRBJ2-3. The CDR3 sequence is CASTSDPTDTQYF.